Listed below are T cell receptor beta chains from one sample, sequenced in a study of T-cell memory formation after mild COVID-19. A single record per CDR3 protein comes from TCRdb applying MiXCR to the 5' RACE reads. The repertoire consists of under 400,000 distinct CDR3 sequences, with 28% occurring once and the leading ten covering roughly 12%. Sequenced sample: PBMCs or a T cell subset sorted from them (not recorded which). Every receptor here comes from an adult woman who had mild COVID-19 (a few samples of this study predate the infection). Cell type and time point are not known. CDR3s include the opening cysteine and the closing phenylalanine or tryptophan. D genes are given only for firm matches. Clone size is not always given. Where it is, it says once, few, many or a class for expanded clones.

d_call	v_call	j_call	clone_size	cdr3_nt	cdr3_aa
-	TRBV20-1	TRBJ1-6	few	TGCAGTGCTAGAGATCGAGGCAGGGGTAGGTCACCCCTCCACTTT	CSARDRGRGRSPLHF
-	TRBV7-9	TRBJ1-2	-	TGTGCCAGCAGCACTCAGGGGTTGAGTGAGGACAGAGATGGCTACACCTTC	CASSTQGLSEDRDGYTF
TRBD2	TRBV7-2	TRBJ2-3	-	TGTGCCAGCAGCTTAAATGCGGGAGGGCTCACAGATACGCAGTATTTT	CASSLNAGGLTDTQYF
TRBD2	TRBV4-3	TRBJ2-1	few	TGCGCCAGCAGCCAAGGATCCAGCGGGAGGGGTAATGAGCAGTTCTTC	CASSQGSSGRGNEQFF
TRBD2	TRBV7-2	TRBJ2-6	-	TGTGCCAGCAGCCCTTCCCTAGCGGGGAGCTCTGGGGCCAACGTCCTGACTTTC	CASSPSLAGSSGANVLTF
TRBD2	TRBV6-5	TRBJ2-5	-	TGTGCCAGCAGTAGCGGGGGGGCCCTTGGAGAGACCCAGTACTTC	CASSSGGALGETQYF
-	TRBV14	TRBJ2-2	-	TGTGCCAGCAGCCGTGCCCGAACCGGGGAGCTGTTTTTT	CASSRARTGELFF
-	TRBV29-1	TRBJ2-5	-	TGCAGCGTTGCTTGGGGGGCCCAAGAGACCCAGTACTTC	CSVAWGAQETQYF
TRBD2	TRBV6-2/TRBV6-3	TRBJ2-1	few	TGTGCCAGCAGTTACTCGAGCAGCGGGATTGAGCAGTTCTTC	CASSYSSSGIEQFF
-	TRBV7-9	TRBJ1-5	-	TGTGCCAGCAGCTTAACCAATCAGCCCCAGCATTTT	CASSLTNQPQHF
TRBD1	TRBV5-1	TRBJ2-7	-	TGCGCCAGCAGCTTGGGCCCCGGGACAGTTGCCTACGAGCAGTACTTC	CASSLGPGTVAYEQYF
-	TRBV7-3	TRBJ2-7	few	TGTGCCAGCAGACGGTCAAGCGATTGGAGGCACGAGCAGTACTTC	CASRRSSDWRHEQYF
TRBD1	TRBV7-2	TRBJ2-1	-	TGTGCCAGCAGCATTGGGACAGGGGGAAATGAGCAGTTCTTC	CASSIGTGGNEQFF
-	TRBV5-1	TRBJ2-7	few	TGCGCCAGCAGCTTGCGGACAGTTTCCTCCTACGAGCAGTACTTC	CASSLRTVSSYEQYF
-	TRBV29-1	TRBJ1-2	few	TGCAGCGTTGAAGGGACACCCATTAACTATGGCTACACCTTC	CSVEGTPINYGYTF
-	TRBV20-1	TRBJ2-1	-	TGCAGTGCAGCCCCCGGTGGCGGGGGCCACAATGAGCAGTTCTTC	CSAAPGGGGHNEQFF
TRBD1	TRBV4-1	TRBJ2-5	few	TGCGCCAGCAGTCAAACTGGACAGGTGGGCCAAGAGACCCAGTACTTC	CASSQTGQVGQETQYF
TRBD2	TRBV7-2	TRBJ2-7	many	TGTGCCAGCAGCTTAGAGGGCGGGAGCTCCTACGAGCAGTACTTC	CASSLEGGSSYEQYF
-	TRBV12-3/TRBV12-4	TRBJ1-6	-	TGTGCCAGCAGTTATGCACCTTTCTCACCCCTCCACTTT	CASSYAPFSPLHF
TRBD2	TRBV18	TRBJ2-1	-	TGTGCCAGCTCACCACCGGGACTAGCGGGGGGATGGAGTGAGCAGTTCTTC	CASSPPGLAGGWSEQFF
-	TRBV5-1	TRBJ2-7	few	TGCGCCAGCAGCTCCGGGGGTCGGGAGAAGATGATTGACGAGCAGTACTTC	CASSSGGREKMIDEQYF
TRBD2	TRBV20-1	TRBJ2-2	few	TGCAGTGCTAGAGATCATCTGGGGGGAGGGAGCACCGGGGAGCTGTTTTTT	CSARDHLGGGSTGELFF
TRBD1	TRBV5-1	TRBJ1-3	-	TGCGCCAGCAGCTTAGCCCGGGACAGGGGGCACACCATATATTTT	CASSLARDRGHTIYF
TRBD2	TRBV4-2	TRBJ2-7	-	TGTGCCAGCAGCCAGTTAGCGGGAGCGAAGCACTACGAGCAGTACTTC	CASSQLAGAKHYEQYF
TRBD2	TRBV7-9	TRBJ2-2	few	TGTGCCAGCAGCTTAGTTCCGGGAGGCCAGGCGGACACCGGGGAGCTGTTTTTT	CASSLVPGGQADTGELFF
TRBD1	TRBV5-1	TRBJ2-2	-	TGCGCCAGCCGCTACTTGGGACAGCTGGGGCACACCGGGGAGCTGTTTTTT	CASRYLGQLGHTGELFF
-	TRBV6-6	TRBJ1-1	-	TGTGCCAGCAGTTACAAGGGCCGCGAAAGGGCTTTCTTT	CASSYKGRERAFF
-	TRBV6-2/TRBV6-3	TRBJ1-1	-	TGTGCCAGCAGCACCAGGAGGATCGGCACTGAAGCTTTCTTT	CASSTRRIGTEAFF
-	TRBV6-5	TRBJ2-5	-	TGTGCCAGCAGTTATGGGGGGGGGCTAGACGGCTTTGAGACCCAGTACTTC	CASSYGGGLDGFETQYF
-	TRBV7-2	TRBJ2-5	medium-sized	TGTGCCAGCAGCCCAGGGTACCAAGAGACCCAGTACTTC	CASSPGYQETQYF
-	TRBV5-1	TRBJ2-2	few	TGCGCCAGCAGCTTGGCCGTGCGTCCTGGGACCGGGGAGCTGTTTTTT	CASSLAVRPGTGELFF
-	TRBV3-1	TRBJ1-5	few	TGTGCCAGCAGCCAAGATTGGACCGAGGGGCAGCCCCAGCATTTT	CASSQDWTEGQPQHF
-	TRBV3-1	TRBJ2-1	-	TGTGCCAGCAGCCAAACTATTTACGACCCGGGACAGTTCTTC	CASSQTIYDPGQFF
-	TRBV9	TRBJ2-3	few	TGTGCCAGCAGCGTAGCTCCTTCTAGCACAGATACGCAGTATTTT	CASSVAPSSTDTQYF
TRBD1	TRBV11-2	TRBJ2-4	few	TGTGCCAGCAGCTCCCTCCGGGACAGGGGCACCAAAAACATTCAGTACTTC	CASSSLRDRGTKNIQYF
TRBD1	TRBV24-1	TRBJ1-2	-	TGTGCCACCAGTGACCCGGACAGGGCCTACACCTTC	CATSDPDRAYTF
-	TRBV27	TRBJ2-7	once	TGTGCCAGCAGTATATCTAGAAAGGGTGAGCAGTACTTC	CASSISRKGEQYF
TRBD1	TRBV12-3/TRBV12-4	TRBJ1-6	-	TGTGCCAGCAGGCCTGGACAGGATCCACCCCTCCACTTT	CASRPGQDPPLHF
TRBD1	TRBV20-1	TRBJ1-6	-	TGCAGTGCTAGCCGTGGACCCAGGACAGGAAATAATTCACCCCTCCACTTT	CSASRGPRTGNNSPLHF
-	TRBV20-1	TRBJ2-7	many	TGCAGTGCTTCCGACACCTACGAGCAGTACTTC	CSASDTYEQYF
-	TRBV10-3	TRBJ1-2	-	TGTGCCATCAGTGAGCCCGGGACGCACTACACCTTC	CAISEPGTHYTF
-	TRBV7-9	TRBJ2-5	few	TGTGCCAGCAGCTTAGCGTCGGGAGAATGGCAAGAGACCCAGTACTTC	CASSLASGEWQETQYF